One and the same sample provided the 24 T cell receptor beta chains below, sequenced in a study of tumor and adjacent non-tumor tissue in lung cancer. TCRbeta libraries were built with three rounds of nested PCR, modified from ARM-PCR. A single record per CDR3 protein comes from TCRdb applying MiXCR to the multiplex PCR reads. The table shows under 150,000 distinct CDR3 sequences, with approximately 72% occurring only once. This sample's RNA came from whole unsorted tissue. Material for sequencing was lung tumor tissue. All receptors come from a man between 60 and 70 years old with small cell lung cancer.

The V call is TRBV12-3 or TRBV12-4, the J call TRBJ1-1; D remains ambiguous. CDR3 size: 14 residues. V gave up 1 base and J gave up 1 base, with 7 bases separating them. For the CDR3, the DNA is TGTGCCAGCAGTTTAGAAGGAGGGAACACTGAAGCTTTCTTT. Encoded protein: CASSLEGGNTEAFF.

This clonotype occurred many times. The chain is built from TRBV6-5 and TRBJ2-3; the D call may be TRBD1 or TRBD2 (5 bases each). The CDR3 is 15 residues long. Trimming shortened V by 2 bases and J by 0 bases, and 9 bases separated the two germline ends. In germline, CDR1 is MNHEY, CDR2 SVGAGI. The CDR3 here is CASSYRDRSTDTQYF. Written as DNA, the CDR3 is TGTGCCAGCAGTTACCGGGACCGTAGCACAGATACGCAGTATTTT.

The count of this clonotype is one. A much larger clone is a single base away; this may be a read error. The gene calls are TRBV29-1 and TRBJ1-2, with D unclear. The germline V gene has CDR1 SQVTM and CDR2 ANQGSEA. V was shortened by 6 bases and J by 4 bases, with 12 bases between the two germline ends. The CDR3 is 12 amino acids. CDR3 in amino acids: CSVVRTFYGYTF. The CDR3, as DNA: TGCAGCGTGGTTCGGACCTTCTATGGCTACACCTTC.

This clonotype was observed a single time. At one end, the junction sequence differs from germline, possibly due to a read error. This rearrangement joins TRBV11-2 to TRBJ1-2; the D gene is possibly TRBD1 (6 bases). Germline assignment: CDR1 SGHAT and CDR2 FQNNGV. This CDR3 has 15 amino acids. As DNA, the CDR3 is TGTGCCATCAGCTTAGGGGGGGCAGTGAACTATGGCTACACTTTC. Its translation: CAISLGGAVNYGYTF. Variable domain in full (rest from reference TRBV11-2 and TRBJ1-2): EAGVAQSPRYKIIEKRQSVAFWCNPISGHATLYWYQQILGQGPKLLIQFQNNGVVDDSQLPKDRFSAERLKGVDSTLKIQPAKLEDSAVYLCAISLGGAVNYGYTFGSGTRLTVV.

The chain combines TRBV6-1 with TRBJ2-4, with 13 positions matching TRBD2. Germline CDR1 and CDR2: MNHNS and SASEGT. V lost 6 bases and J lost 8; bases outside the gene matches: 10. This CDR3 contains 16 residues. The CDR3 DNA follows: TGTGCCAGCAGCCCAAGGACTAGCGGGAGTGAATACATTCAGTACTTC. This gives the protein CASSPRTSGSEYIQYF.

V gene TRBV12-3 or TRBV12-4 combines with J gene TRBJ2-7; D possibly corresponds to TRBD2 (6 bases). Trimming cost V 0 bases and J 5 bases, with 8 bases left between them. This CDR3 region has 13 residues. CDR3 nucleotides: TGTGCCAGCAGTTTAGCGGAGGGCCACGAGCAGTACGTC. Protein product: CASSLAEGHEQYV.

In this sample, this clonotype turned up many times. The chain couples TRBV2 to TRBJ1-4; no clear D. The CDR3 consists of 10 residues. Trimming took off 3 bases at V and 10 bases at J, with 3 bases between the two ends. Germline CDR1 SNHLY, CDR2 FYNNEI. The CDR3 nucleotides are TGTGCCAGCAGTGATGTAAAACTGTTTTTT. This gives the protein CASSDVKLFF.

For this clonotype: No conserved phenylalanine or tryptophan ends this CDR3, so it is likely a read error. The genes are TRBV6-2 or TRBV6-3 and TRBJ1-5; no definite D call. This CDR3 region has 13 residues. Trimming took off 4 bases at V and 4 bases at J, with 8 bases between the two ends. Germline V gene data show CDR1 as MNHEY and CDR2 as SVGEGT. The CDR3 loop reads CASSFNENQPQHY. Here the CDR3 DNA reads TGTGCCAGCAGTTTCAACGAAAATCAGCCCCAGCATTAT.

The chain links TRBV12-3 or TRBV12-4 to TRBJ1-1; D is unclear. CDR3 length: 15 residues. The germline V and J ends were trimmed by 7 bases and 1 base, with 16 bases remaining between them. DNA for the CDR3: TGTGCCAGCACCAGAAATTTTGACGGGAACACTGAAGCTTTCTTT. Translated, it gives CASTRNFDGNTEAFF.

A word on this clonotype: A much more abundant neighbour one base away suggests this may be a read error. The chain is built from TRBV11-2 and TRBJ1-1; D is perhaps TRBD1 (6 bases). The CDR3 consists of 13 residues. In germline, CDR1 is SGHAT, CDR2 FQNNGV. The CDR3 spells CVSSYTGRGEAFF. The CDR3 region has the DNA TGTGTCAGCAGCTACACAGGGAGGGGTGAAGCTTTCTTT.

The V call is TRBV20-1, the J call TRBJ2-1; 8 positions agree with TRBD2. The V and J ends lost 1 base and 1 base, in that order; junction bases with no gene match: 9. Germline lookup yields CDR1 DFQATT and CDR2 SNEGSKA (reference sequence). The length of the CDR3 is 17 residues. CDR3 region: CSARVQAGEGSYNEQFF. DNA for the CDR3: TGCAGTGCTAGAGTACAAGCGGGAGAAGGTTCCTACAATGAGCAGTTCTTC.

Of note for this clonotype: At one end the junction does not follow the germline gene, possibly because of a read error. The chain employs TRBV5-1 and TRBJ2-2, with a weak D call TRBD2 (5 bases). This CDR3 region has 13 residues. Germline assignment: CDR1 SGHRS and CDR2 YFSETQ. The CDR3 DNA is TGCGCCAGCGGTTGGGAGAACACCGGGGTGCTGTTTTTT. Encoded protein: CASGWENTGVLFF.

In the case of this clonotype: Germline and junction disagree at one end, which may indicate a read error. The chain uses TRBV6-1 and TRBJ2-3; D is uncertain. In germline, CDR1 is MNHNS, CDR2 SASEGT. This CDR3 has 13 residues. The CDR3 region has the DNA TGTGCCAGCAGTGCCCTCCCCACAGATACGGAGTATTTT. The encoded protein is CASSALPTDTEYF.

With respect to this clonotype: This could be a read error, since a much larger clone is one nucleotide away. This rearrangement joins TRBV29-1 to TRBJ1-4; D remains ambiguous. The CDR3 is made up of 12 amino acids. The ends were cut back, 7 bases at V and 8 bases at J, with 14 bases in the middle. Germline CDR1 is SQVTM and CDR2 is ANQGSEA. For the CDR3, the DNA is TGCAGCGCCGAGCCAGATTCAGAAAAACTGTTTTTT. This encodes CSAEPDSEKLFF.

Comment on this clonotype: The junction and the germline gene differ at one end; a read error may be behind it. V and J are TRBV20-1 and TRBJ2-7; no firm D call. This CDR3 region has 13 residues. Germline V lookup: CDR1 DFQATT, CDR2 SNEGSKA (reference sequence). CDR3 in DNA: TGCAGTGCTAGGGGGTCTTCAGGTTACGAGCACTACTTC. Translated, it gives CSARGSSGYEHYF.

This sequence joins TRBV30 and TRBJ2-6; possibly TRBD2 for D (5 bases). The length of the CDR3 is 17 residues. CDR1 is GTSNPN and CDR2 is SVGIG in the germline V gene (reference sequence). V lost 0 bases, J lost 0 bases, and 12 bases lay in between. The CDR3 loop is CAWSVRGLSSGANVLTF. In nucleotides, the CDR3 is TGTGCCTGGAGTGTACGCGGGTTGTCCTCTGGGGCCAACGTCCTGACTTTC. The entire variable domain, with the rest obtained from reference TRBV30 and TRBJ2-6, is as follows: SQTIHQWPATLVQPVGSPLSLECTVEGTSNPNLYWYRQAAGRGLQLLFYSVGIGQISSEVPQNLSASRPQDRQFILSSKKLLLSDSGFYLCAWSVRGLSSGANVLTFGAGSRLTVL.

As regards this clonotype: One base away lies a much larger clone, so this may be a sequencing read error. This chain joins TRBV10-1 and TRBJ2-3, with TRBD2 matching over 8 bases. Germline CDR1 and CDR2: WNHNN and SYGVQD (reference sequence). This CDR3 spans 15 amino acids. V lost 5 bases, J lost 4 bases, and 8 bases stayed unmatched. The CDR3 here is CASSTGGHDPDTQYF. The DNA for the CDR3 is TGCGCCAGCAGTACGGGGGGGCATGACCCAGATACGCAGTATTTT.

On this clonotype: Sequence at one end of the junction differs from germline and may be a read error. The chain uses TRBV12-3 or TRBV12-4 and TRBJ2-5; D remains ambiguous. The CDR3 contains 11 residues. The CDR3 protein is CASSFSETHYF. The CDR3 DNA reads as TGTGCCAGCAGTTTCTCGGAGACCCATTACTTC.

The CDR3 protein is CAFTAPEFDTEAFF. CDR3 in DNA: TGTGCCTTCACAGCCCCCGAGTTCGACACTGAAGCTTTCTTT. The genes are TRBV30 and TRBJ1-1; no clear D gene. V gave up 7 bases and J gave up 3 bases, with 18 bases separating them. CDR3 size: 14 residues. Germline V lookup: CDR1 GTSNPN, CDR2 SVGIG (reference sequence).

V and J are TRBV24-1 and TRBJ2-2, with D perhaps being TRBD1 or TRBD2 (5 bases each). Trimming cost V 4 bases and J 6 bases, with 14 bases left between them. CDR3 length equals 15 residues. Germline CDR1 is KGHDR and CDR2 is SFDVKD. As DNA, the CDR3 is TGTGCCACCAGTGACACTTGGAGAGGGGCCGGGGAGCTGTTTTTT. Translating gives CATSDTWRGAGELFF.

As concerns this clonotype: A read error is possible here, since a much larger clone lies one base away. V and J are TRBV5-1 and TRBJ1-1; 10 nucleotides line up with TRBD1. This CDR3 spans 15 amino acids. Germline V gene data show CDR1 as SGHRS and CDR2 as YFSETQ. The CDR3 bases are TGCGCCAGCAGCCAGTTCGGGACAGGGGTCACTGAAGCTCTCTTT. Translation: CASSQFGTGVTEALF.

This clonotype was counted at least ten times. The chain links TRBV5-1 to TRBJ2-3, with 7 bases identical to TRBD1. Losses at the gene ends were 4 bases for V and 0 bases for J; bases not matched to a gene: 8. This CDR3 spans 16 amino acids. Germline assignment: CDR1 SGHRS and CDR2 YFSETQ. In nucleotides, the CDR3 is TGCGCCAGCAGCCTGGGACAGATTCCTAGCACAGATACGCAGTATTTT. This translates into CASSLGQIPSTDTQYF.

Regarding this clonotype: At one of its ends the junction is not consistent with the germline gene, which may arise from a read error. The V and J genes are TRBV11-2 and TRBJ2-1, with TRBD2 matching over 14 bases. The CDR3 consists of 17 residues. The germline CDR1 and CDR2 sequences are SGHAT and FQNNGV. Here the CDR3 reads CTSSRGLAGEGRRGQFF. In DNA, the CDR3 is TGTACCAGCAGCAGGGGACTAGCGGGAGAAGGCCGGCGCGGGCAGTTCTTC.

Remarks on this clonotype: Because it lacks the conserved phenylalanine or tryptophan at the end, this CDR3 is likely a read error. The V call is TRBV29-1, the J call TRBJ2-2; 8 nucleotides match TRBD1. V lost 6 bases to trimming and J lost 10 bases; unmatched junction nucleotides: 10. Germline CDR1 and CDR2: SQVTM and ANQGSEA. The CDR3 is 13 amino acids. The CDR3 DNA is TGCAGCGTGATGACAGGGGCGGCCGTGGAGCTGTTTTCT. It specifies CSVMTGAAVELFS.